This section outlines one T cell receptor beta chain sequence together with its context. The entry originates in a study of blood T cell repertoires in COVID-19. Study overall: Donors in the United States, Italy and Spain gave samples during acute or convalescent COVID-19. PBMCs, B-cell-depleted T cells, or T cells provided the cDNA or gDNA that made up the material.

Deletions cut 1 base from V and 4 bases from J, with 15 bases between. The CDR3 totals 16 residues. Looked up from germline, CDR1 is LGHNA and CDR2 is YNFKEQ. In the original analysis: Reference gene primer amplification gave nucleated cell count estimates. Clones were sequenced by immunoSEQ multiplex PCR, and TCRdb holds only the in-frame ones, with some missing. Clonal size and the V and J genes are those of that table, whereas D and trimming came from the DNA. This table has about 80,000 clones, roughly 90% appearing once. The TCR originated in a man between 65 and 85 years old with active or convalescent COVID-19. This sequence joins TRBV4-2 and TRBJ2-3; TRBD1 might be the D (6 bases). The sample consisted of peripheral blood. The CDR3 reads CASSQGARGLADTQYF. DNA for the CDR3: TGTGCCAGCAGCCAAGGGGCTAGGGGGTTGGCAGATACGCAGTATTTT.